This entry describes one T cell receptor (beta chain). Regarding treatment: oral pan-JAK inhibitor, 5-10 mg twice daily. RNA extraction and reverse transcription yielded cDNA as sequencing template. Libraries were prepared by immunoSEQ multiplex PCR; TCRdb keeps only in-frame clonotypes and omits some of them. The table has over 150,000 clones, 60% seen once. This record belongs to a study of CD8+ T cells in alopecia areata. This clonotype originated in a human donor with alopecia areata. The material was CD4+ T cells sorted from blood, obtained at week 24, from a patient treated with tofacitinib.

In DNA, the CDR3 is TGCAGTGCTCCCCGGACCGAGACCCAGTACTTC. It yields the protein CSAPRTETQYF. V usage is TRBV20-1 and J usage is TRBJ2-5; the D is unclear. This CDR3 contains 11 residues. In germline, CDR1 is DFQATT, CDR2 SNEGSKA (reference sequence). V gave up 5 bases and J gave up 5 bases, with 9 bases separating them.